This TCR beta chain was profiled in a study of tumor-infiltrating lymphocytes in primary liver carcinoma. Across the whole study: Every patient in the cohort had a primary liver carcinoma. That carcinoma was treated by surgical resection. Sample yields of productive TCRbeta reads, ranging from roughly 3.65 to 7.13 million, were similar across tissue types. Findings and caveats of the study: Tumor region pairs overlapped more than did tumor-adjacent and tumor-blood pairs. The top-250-clone fraction was significantly higher in tumors than in blood (p = 0.039).

The germline gives CDR1 SGHAT, CDR2 FQDESV (reference sequence). This CDR3 has 18 residues. Details on this clonotype: Its antigen remains unknown. At one of its ends the junction is not consistent with the germline gene, which may arise from a read error.

Alongside blood RNA obtained from unsorted whole blood, germline DNA was also extracted. The template, approximately 500 ng total RNA, yielded TCR beta cDNA made with a constant-region primer. A slightly modified ARM-PCR protocol with three nested multiplex PCR rounds produced these TCR beta libraries. Amplification in the first two PCR rounds was performed using TRBV1-TRBV30 forward primers and a C-beta reverse primer for around 11 cycles each. TCRdb independently ran MiXCR on the multiplex PCR reads; one entry per CDR3 protein. Among 310,000 or so distinct CDR3 sequences, roughly two thirds were seen once, and the ten largest hold roughly 6%.

The sequence came from a man aged 40-55 years with primary liver carcinoma and hepatitis B virus infection. Sequenced material: peripheral blood. The chain joins TRBV11-1 to TRBJ2-2; TRBD2 is a possible D gene (5 bases). Here the CDR3 reads CASSIFPRAGWNTRELFF. The CDR3 DNA is TGTGCCAGCAGCATATTCCCGCGGGCAGGATGGAACACCCGGGAGCTGTTTTTT.